The 18 T cell receptor beta chains reported below all come from one sample, sequenced in a study of CD8 T cells in ankylosing spondylitis. TCRdb called the 5' RACE reads again in MiXCR, with one record for every CDR3 protein. The table has about 130,000 distinct CDR3 sequences, approximately 6.8% seen once; the top ten hold 9.5% to 15%. Sequenced sample: blood, either unsorted or a sorted T cell fraction (not recorded which). The receptors were gathered from a male donor with ankylosing spondylitis or in good health (not recorded which).

The genes are TRBV20-1 and TRBJ1-5; a weak D match, TRBD1 (6 bases). The V end was cut by 3 bases, the J end by 3 bases, with 12 bases between. CDR1 DFQATT and CDR2 SNEGSKA come from the germline V gene (reference sequence). The CDR3 is 14 amino acids. CDR3 residues: CSARETGINQPQHF. CDR3 in DNA: TGCAGTGCTAGGGAAACAGGGATCAATCAGCCCCAGCATTTT.

This clonotype came up many times. CDR3 amino acids: CSAPGHRTGELFF. The CDR3 nucleotides read TGCAGTGCCCCGGGACATCGCACCGGGGAGCTGTTTTTT. The chain employs TRBV20-1 and TRBJ2-2; D is possibly TRBD1 (6 bases). The germline CDR1 and CDR2 sequences are DFQATT and SNEGSKA (reference sequence). V lost 6 bases to trimming and J lost 4 bases, with 12 bases between them. The CDR3 contains 13 residues.

This clonotype was counted at least ten times. CDR3 in amino acids: CATSRDDRAPTDTQYF. CDR3 in DNA: TGTGCCACCAGCAGAGATGACAGGGCTCCCACAGATACGCAGTATTTT. The chain couples TRBV15 to TRBJ2-3, with 7 bases matching TRBD1. The CDR3 covers 16 residues. The germline gives CDR1 LNHNV, CDR2 YYDKDF (reference sequence). The trim removed 0 bases at V and 2 bases at J, leaving 5 bases unmatched.

This clonotype was seen at least ten times. The rearrangement uses TRBV29-1 and TRBJ2-3; D is unclear. V was trimmed by 5 bases and J by 5 bases, leaving 5 bases between them. From germline, CDR1 is SQVTM and CDR2 ANQGSEA. The CDR3 has 10 amino acids. The DNA of the CDR3 is TGCAGCGTTAACAAAGATACGCAGTATTTT. Translation: CSVNKDTQYF.

This clonotype has a handful of counts. The V call is TRBV5-1, the J call TRBJ1-1; D is perhaps TRBD1 (6 bases). The germline V gene has CDR1 SGHRS and CDR2 YFSETQ. This CDR3 contains 13 residues. Trimming removed 5 bases at V and 11 bases at J, with 19 bases between. CDR3 sequence: CASRLGDGQIAFF. CDR3 nucleotide sequence: TGCGCCAGCAGGTTAGGCGACGGACAGATTGCTTTCTTT.

This clonotype was detected a few times. The V gene is TRBV25-1, the J gene TRBJ2-5; 7 bases fit TRBD2. V gave up 5 bases and J gave up 5 bases; unmatched junction bases: 11. Germline-derived CDR1 and CDR2 are MGHDK and SYGVNS. The CDR3 sequence is 15 residues long. The CDR3 reads CASSSPRSGKETQYF. The CDR3 coding sequence is TGTGCCAGCAGTTCCCCACGCAGCGGGAAGGAGACCCAGTACTTC.

Many counts were recorded for this clonotype. The chain recombines TRBV5-1 with TRBJ1-5; D may be TRBD1 (5 bases). Germline CDR1 SGHRS, CDR2 YFSETQ. This CDR3 spans 16 amino acids. The V end lost 4 bases, the J end lost 5 bases, and 19 bases lay between the germline ends. The CDR3, as DNA: TGCGCCAGCAGCCCCGGGACCGAGGGAGTGTATCAGCCCCAGCATTTT. This sequence encodes CASSPGTEGVYQPQHF. Looking up the rest from reference TRBV5-1 and TRBJ1-5 gives the full variable domain: KAGVTQTPRYLIKTRGQQVTLSCSPISGHRSVSWYQQTPGQGLQFLFEYFSETQRNKGNFPGRFSGRQFSNSRSEMNVSTLELGDSALYLCASSPGTEGVYQPQHFGDGTRLSIL.

This clonotype was detected only a few times. This chain links TRBV4-2 with TRBJ2-1; D perhaps matches TRBD2 (6 bases). CDR3 length: 14 amino acids. Trimming shortened V by 0 bases and J by 10 bases, and 13 bases separated the two germline ends. Per the germline V gene, CDR1 is LGHNA and CDR2 is YNFKEQ. The CDR3 sequence is CASSQDRGRREQFF. Written as DNA, the CDR3 is TGTGCCAGCAGCCAAGATCGGGGGAGGCGGGAGCAGTTCTTC.

Many counts were recorded for this clonotype. The gene calls are TRBV24-1 and TRBJ2-1, with D perhaps given as TRBD1 or TRBD2 (6 bases each). There are 16 residues in the CDR3. CDR1 is KGHDR and CDR2 is SFDVKD in the germline V gene. Trimming shortened V by 4 bases and J by 0 bases, and 12 bases separated the two germline ends. CDR3 sequence reads: CATSDSGAFSYNEQFF. The CDR3, as DNA: TGTGCCACCAGTGACTCGGGGGCCTTCTCCTACAATGAGCAGTTCTTC.

This clonotype appeared many times. This rearrangement joins TRBV7-2 to TRBJ2-6; D is unclear. V shed 2 bases and J shed 0 bases, with 11 bases lying between them. CDR1 and CDR2 (germline): SGHTA, FQGNSA. The length of the CDR3 is 17 residues. The CDR3 reads CASSLPPRPSGANVLTF. DNA for the CDR3: TGTGCCAGCAGCTTACCCCCTAGACCCTCTGGGGCCAACGTCCTGACTTTC.

This clonotype was counted ten times or more. The V call is TRBV29-1, the J call TRBJ1-1; D unclear. The CDR3 runs 13 residues. Germline lookup yields CDR1 SQVTM and CDR2 ANQGSEA. V lost 4 bases, J lost 4 bases, and 13 bases lay in between. The CDR3 DNA follows: TGCAGCGTTGGCCCAAGAACTTTCACTGAAGCTTTCTTT. Translated, it gives CSVGPRTFTEAFF.

Many counts were recorded for this clonotype. The chain employs TRBV7-2 and TRBJ1-2, with 10 bases aligning to TRBD1. Germline lookup yields CDR1 SGHTA and CDR2 FQGNSA. V lost 4 bases to trimming and J lost 10 bases; unmatched junction nucleotides: 6. The CDR3 spans 13 residues. The CDR3 here is CASSSVGTGVYTF. DNA of the CDR3: TGTGCCAGCAGCTCCGTTGGGACAGGGGTCTACACCTTC.

This clonotype was counted many times. The gene calls are TRBV20-1 and TRBJ1-6; tentatively, D is TRBD1 (6 bases). The CDR3 runs to 15 residues. Germline V gives CDR1 DFQATT, CDR2 SNEGSKA (reference sequence). Trimming left V 6 bases short and J 6 bases short, with 18 bases between. The CDR3 bases are TGCAGTGCGATGTCCTTGACAGGCCGTAATTCACCCCTCCACTTT. Translation gives CSAMSLTGRNSPLHF.

In this sample, this clonotype turned up many times. V usage is TRBV20-1 and J usage is TRBJ2-2; 8 nucleotides agree with TRBD1. After removal of 7 bases from V and 5 bases from J, the junction contained 6 bases not matched to a gene. Germline V gives CDR1 DFQATT, CDR2 SNEGSKA (reference sequence). The CDR3 extends over 13 amino acids. The CDR3: CSVRQGATGELFF. Here the CDR3 DNA reads TGCAGTGTTAGGCAGGGGGCGACCGGGGAGCTGTTTTTT.

This clonotype was counted many times. The genes are TRBV25-1 and TRBJ2-2; D remains unclear. There are 13 residues in the CDR3. Germline V lookup: CDR1 MGHDK, CDR2 SYGVNS. Trimming took 1 base from V and 4 from J, leaving 4 bases between them. DNA of the CDR3: TGTGCCAGCAGTGAATCCGGCACCGGGGAGCTGTTTTTT. Its protein product is CASSESGTGELFF.

The table lists this clonotype with many counts. CDR3 bases: TGCGCCAGCAGCCCTTACACCGGGGAGCTGTTTTTT. It codes for CASSPYTGELFF. J is TRBJ2-2 and V is TRBV5-1; D gene uncertain. Trimming cost V 4 bases and J 3 bases, with 4 bases left between them. Germline CDR1 is SGHRS and CDR2 is YFSETQ. This CDR3 has 12 residues.

This clonotype has at least ten counts. The V and J genes are TRBV7-9 and TRBJ2-7, with TRBD1 matching 10 bases. Trimming took 6 bases from V and 2 from J; bases not matched to a gene: 10. The CDR3 totals 16 residues. CDR1 SEHNR and CDR2 FQNEAQ come from the germline V gene (reference sequence). The CDR3 coding sequence is TGTGCCAGCAGTAAAACCTCAGGACAGGGGGCCTACGAGCAGTACTTC. The encoded protein is CASSKTSGQGAYEQYF.

J is TRBJ1-2 and V is TRBV30; 7 bases are shared with TRBD1. This CDR3 has 12 residues. With 1 base clipped from V and 5 bases from J, the junction kept 1 base outside the gene matches. Germline V gene data show CDR1 as GTSNPN and CDR2 as SVGIG (reference sequence). CDR3 region: CAWSAGGYGYTF. In DNA, the CDR3 is TGTGCCTGGAGTGCAGGGGGGTATGGCTACACCTTC.